What follows are 17 T cell receptor beta chains derived from one specimen sequenced in a study of identical twins. TCRdb passed the 5' RACE reads through MiXCR, listing each CDR3 protein once. The data contain about 190,000 distinct CDR3 sequences, approximately 15% of them singletons. These data were likewise used in another study, on T cells expressing NK-cell markers.

Sample: CD8+ T cells sorted from blood. These receptors were collected from a woman aged 18-30 years in good health.

The CDR3 is CASSPGQLTYNEQFF. DNA for the CDR3: TGTGCCAGCAGCCCGGGACAATTAACTTACAATGAGCAGTTCTTC. The chain couples TRBV7-9 to TRBJ2-1; D is perhaps TRBD1 (6 bases). The V end lost 5 bases, the J end lost 4 bases, and 15 bases lay between the germline ends. Germline V gene sequence: CDR1 SEHNR, CDR2 FQNEAQ (reference sequence). This CDR3 region has 15 residues.

This clonotype was observed a handful of times. The chain combines TRBV27 with TRBJ2-5; possible D gene TRBD2, 6 bases. CDR1 is MNHEY, CDR2 SMNVEV, per germline (reference sequence). V gave up 4 bases and J gave up 1 base, with 22 bases separating them. CDR3 length equals 18 residues. CDR3 residues: CASSSTLAYREPQETQYF. In DNA, the CDR3 is TGTGCCAGCAGTTCCACCCTAGCTTATCGGGAGCCCCAAGAGACCCAGTACTTC.

This clonotype was counted a few times. The gene calls are TRBV10-1 and TRBJ2-1, with 14 bases lining up with TRBD2. This CDR3 spans 18 amino acids. Trimming took 5 bases from V and 2 from J; bases not matched to a gene: 8. From germline, CDR1 is WNHNN and CDR2 SYGVQD (reference sequence). CDR3 in DNA: TGCGCCAGCAGTCCCGGGACTAGCGGGAGAGGAACCTACAATGAGCAGTTCTTC. This encodes CASSPGTSGRGTYNEQFF.

Comment on this clonotype: The limits of the CDR3 on the DNA are not certain, so only TCRdb's listed CDR3 is given. The V and J genes are TRBV4-2 and TRBJ2-1; the listed D gene, TRBD2, was not tested against the DNA. The CDR3 is 17 amino acids long, termini counted. The germline V gene has CDR1 LGHNA and CDR2 YNFKEQ. CDR3 residues: CASSQYFGTSGVDEQFF.

In its sample, this clonotype was seen many times. The CDR3 coding sequence is TGTGCCACCGGAGGGACTAGCGGGACCTACGAGCAGTACTTC. Translating it yields CATGGTSGTYEQYF. The chain has TRBV10-3 and TRBJ2-7; TRBD2 matches 13 bases. Trimming removed 10 bases from V and 2 bases from J; junction bases left unmatched: 5. Germline V gives CDR1 ENHRY, CDR2 SYGVKD. The CDR3 has 14 amino acids.

This clonotype turned up a few times. V is TRBV19 and J is TRBJ2-7; 7 bases fit TRBD1. CDR1 is LNHDA and CDR2 is SQIVND in the germline V gene (reference sequence). This CDR3 is 15 amino acids long. The V gene end was trimmed by 1 base and the J gene end by 2 bases; junction bases not matched to a gene: 5. CDR3 loop: CASSIGPGTAYEQYF. The CDR3 DNA sequence: TGTGCCAGTAGTATAGGGCCAGGGACAGCCTACGAGCAGTACTTC.

This clonotype was counted a few times. The J gene is TRBJ2-2, the V gene TRBV18, with D hard to call. Between the trimmed V and J ends, which lost 2 bases and 0 bases, there was a span of 10 bases. This CDR3 spans 16 amino acids. CDR1 and CDR2 from the germline V gene are KGHSH and LQKENI. In DNA, the CDR3 is TGTGCCAGCTCACCAAGGACGGTCGCGAACACCGGGGAGCTGTTTTTT. Its translation is CASSPRTVANTGELFF.

A few counts support this clonotype. The rearrangement links TRBV15 to TRBJ2-1; TRBD2 matches at 13 bases. J lost 8 bases, V lost 3 bases, and 10 bases had no gene match. In germline, CDR1 is LNHNV, CDR2 YYDKDF (reference sequence). The CDR3 is 17 residues long. CDR3 region: CATSSPLAGGPGHEQFF. Written as DNA, the CDR3 is TGTGCCACCAGCAGTCCACTAGCGGGAGGGCCAGGGCATGAGCAGTTCTTC.

This clonotype was seen only a few times. At one of its ends the junction is not consistent with the germline gene, which may arise from a read error. The V call is TRBV7-7, the J call TRBJ2-5; 8 nucleotides align to TRBD2. Germline-derived CDR1 and CDR2 are SSHAT and FNYEAQ (reference sequence). The CDR3 sequence is 14 residues long. The CDR3 DNA is TGTGCTAGCAGCTTCGGGAGGGGGCAAGAGACCCAGTACTTC. Translation gives CASSFGRGQETQYF.

The V gene is TRBV2, the J gene TRBJ2-7, with 7 bases fitting TRBD1. Looked up from germline, CDR1 is SNHLY and CDR2 is FYNNEI. Germline trimming cut 7 bases from V and 0 bases from J; bases unmatched to any gene: 3. This CDR3 comprises 13 residues. DNA of the CDR3: TGTGCCAGCAAGGGGACAGCCTCCTACGAGCAGTACTTC. Protein: CASKGTASYEQYF.

There are a few counts of this clonotype. The chain links TRBV5-5 to TRBJ2-7; D not resolved. V was shortened by 3 bases and J by 4 bases, with 8 bases between the two germline ends. The CDR3 consists of 12 residues. The germline V gene has CDR1 SGHKS and CDR2 YYEKEE (reference sequence). CDR3 residues: CASSSAGYEQYF. In DNA, the CDR3 is TGTGCCAGCAGCTCTGCCGGTTACGAGCAGTACTTC. Full variable domain (outside the CDR3, taken from reference TRBV5-5 and TRBJ2-7): DAGVTQSPTHLIKTRGQQVTLRCSPISGHKSVSWYQQVLGQGPQFIFQYYEKEERGRGNFPDRFSARQFPNYSSELNVNALLLGDSALYLCASSSAGYEQYFGPGTRLTVT.

This clonotype was observed a handful of times. J is TRBJ1-4 and V is TRBV29-1, with D possibly matching TRBD1 (6 bases). V was shortened by 0 bases and J by 3 bases, with 20 bases between the two germline ends. This CDR3 is 18 amino acids long. Germline V gives CDR1 SQVTM, CDR2 ANQGSEA. CDR3 protein: CSVEDRSQGRRANEKLFF. For the CDR3, the DNA is TGCAGCGTTGAAGACCGCTCCCAGGGGAGGAGAGCTAATGAAAAACTGTTTTTT.

The chain is built from TRBV15 and TRBJ2-7; TRBD2 aligns across 11 bases. J lost 3 bases, V lost 3 bases, and 4 bases had no gene match. Germline V gene lookup returns CDR1 LNHNV and CDR2 YYDKDF (reference sequence). CDR3 length equals 15 residues. Here the CDR3 reads CATSSGTSGFYEQYF. The CDR3 coding sequence is TGTGCCACCAGCAGCGGGACTAGCGGATTCTACGAGCAGTACTTC.

V gene TRBV5-5 combines with J gene TRBJ2-5, with 10 bases matching TRBD2. Germline CDR1 and CDR2: SGHKS and YYEKEE (reference sequence). Trimming cost V 0 bases and J 6 bases; bases outside gene matches: 8. The CDR3 runs 16 residues. As DNA, the CDR3 is TGTGCCAGCAGCTTGGGACCTAGCGGGAGTGGTAAGACCCAGTACTTC. Translated, it gives CASSLGPSGSGKTQYF.

This clonotype was observed a few times. The chain joins TRBV7-9 to TRBJ2-2; D not certain. The V and J ends lost 5 bases and 5 bases respectively, with 15 bases between them. The CDR3 has 15 residues. Germline CDR1 is SEHNR and CDR2 is FQNEAQ (reference sequence). The CDR3 nucleotides read TGTGCCAGCAGCCCTCAATTACTGGCGACCGGGGAGCTGTTTTTT. Translation: CASSPQLLATGELFF.

This clonotype was counted between two and nine times. This chain uses TRBV15 with TRBJ1-5; D gene uncertain. Trimming took 3 bases from V and 3 from J, leaving 12 bases between them. This CDR3 is built from 15 residues. The germline gives CDR1 LNHNV, CDR2 YYDKDF (reference sequence). CDR3 loop: CATSSFGRINQPQHF. The CDR3 DNA reads as TGTGCCACCAGCAGTTTTGGCCGGATCAATCAGCCCCAGCATTTT.

This clonotype was seen more than once but under ten times. The J gene is TRBJ1-1, the V gene TRBV29-1, with D perhaps TRBD1 (5 bases). Germline loops: CDR1 SQVTM, CDR2 ANQGSEA. This CDR3 comprises 15 residues. Trimming pared 4 bases from V and 6 bases from J, leaving 21 bases between. CDR3 coding DNA: TGCAGCGTTGCAGTAGGCGGCAGGGAGCCGTCTGAAGCTTTCTTT. Protein sequence: CSVAVGGREPSEAFF.